This T cell receptor (beta chain) originates from a study of beta chain features in type 1 diabetes. Findings and limits, study-wide: People with Type 1 diabetes carried modestly yet significantly shorter TCRB CDR3s in all four CD4+ subsets. Whether TCRB rearrangement is influenced by HLA type was left unresolved in this analysis. The VDJ junctions of type 1 diabetes patients carried fewer insertions and more deletions.

CD4+ cells of the naive, central memory, regulatory and stem cell-like memory types were sorted via CD45RO/CCR7/CD25/CD127/CD95/CD27. Per germline, CDR1 GTSNPN and CDR2 SVGIG (reference sequence). This CDR3 has 16 residues. Trimming removed 0 bases from V and 11 bases from J, with 25 bases in between. This clone has only a few counts. The antigen remains undetermined. cDNA synthesis used the whole RNA isolate, giving expressed TCRB sequences. Naive, central memory and regulatory T cell samples came to a mean of approximately 3.3 million reads. Libraries were prepared by immunoSEQ multiplex PCR; TCRdb keeps only in-frame clonotypes and omits some of them. The sample comprises hundreds of thousands of clones, about a tenth of which are singletons, and about 1% rests with the top ten.

Source material: central memory CD4+ T cells from blood. The clonotype comes from a young man with type 1 diabetes. The chain employs TRBV30 and TRBJ1-1, with D uncertain. The CDR3 coding sequence is TGTGCCTGGAGTGTATCATCCCTTCGCCGATCTGAGCGGGCTTTCTTT. Translating it yields CAWSVSSLRRSERAFF. The full variable domain, with the rest looked up from reference TRBV30 and TRBJ1-1, is SQTIHQWPATLVQPVGSPLSLECTVEGTSNPNLYWYRQAAGRGLQLLFYSVGIGQISSEVPQNLSASRPQDRQFILSSKKLLLSDSGFYLCAWSVSSLRRSERAFFGQGTRLTVV.